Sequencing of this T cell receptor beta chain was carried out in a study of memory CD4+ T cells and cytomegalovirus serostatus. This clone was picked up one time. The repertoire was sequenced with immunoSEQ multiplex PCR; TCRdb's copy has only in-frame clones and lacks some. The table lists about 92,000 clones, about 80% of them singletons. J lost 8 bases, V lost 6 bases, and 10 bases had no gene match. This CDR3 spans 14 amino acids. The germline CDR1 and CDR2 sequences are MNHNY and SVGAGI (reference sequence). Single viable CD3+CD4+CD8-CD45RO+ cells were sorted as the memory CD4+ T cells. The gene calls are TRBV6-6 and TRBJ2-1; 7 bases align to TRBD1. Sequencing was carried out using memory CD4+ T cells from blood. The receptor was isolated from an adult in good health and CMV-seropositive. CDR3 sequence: CASRRRDRVDEQFF. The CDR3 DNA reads TGTGCCAGCAGGCGGAGAGACAGGGTGGATGAGCAGTTCTTC.